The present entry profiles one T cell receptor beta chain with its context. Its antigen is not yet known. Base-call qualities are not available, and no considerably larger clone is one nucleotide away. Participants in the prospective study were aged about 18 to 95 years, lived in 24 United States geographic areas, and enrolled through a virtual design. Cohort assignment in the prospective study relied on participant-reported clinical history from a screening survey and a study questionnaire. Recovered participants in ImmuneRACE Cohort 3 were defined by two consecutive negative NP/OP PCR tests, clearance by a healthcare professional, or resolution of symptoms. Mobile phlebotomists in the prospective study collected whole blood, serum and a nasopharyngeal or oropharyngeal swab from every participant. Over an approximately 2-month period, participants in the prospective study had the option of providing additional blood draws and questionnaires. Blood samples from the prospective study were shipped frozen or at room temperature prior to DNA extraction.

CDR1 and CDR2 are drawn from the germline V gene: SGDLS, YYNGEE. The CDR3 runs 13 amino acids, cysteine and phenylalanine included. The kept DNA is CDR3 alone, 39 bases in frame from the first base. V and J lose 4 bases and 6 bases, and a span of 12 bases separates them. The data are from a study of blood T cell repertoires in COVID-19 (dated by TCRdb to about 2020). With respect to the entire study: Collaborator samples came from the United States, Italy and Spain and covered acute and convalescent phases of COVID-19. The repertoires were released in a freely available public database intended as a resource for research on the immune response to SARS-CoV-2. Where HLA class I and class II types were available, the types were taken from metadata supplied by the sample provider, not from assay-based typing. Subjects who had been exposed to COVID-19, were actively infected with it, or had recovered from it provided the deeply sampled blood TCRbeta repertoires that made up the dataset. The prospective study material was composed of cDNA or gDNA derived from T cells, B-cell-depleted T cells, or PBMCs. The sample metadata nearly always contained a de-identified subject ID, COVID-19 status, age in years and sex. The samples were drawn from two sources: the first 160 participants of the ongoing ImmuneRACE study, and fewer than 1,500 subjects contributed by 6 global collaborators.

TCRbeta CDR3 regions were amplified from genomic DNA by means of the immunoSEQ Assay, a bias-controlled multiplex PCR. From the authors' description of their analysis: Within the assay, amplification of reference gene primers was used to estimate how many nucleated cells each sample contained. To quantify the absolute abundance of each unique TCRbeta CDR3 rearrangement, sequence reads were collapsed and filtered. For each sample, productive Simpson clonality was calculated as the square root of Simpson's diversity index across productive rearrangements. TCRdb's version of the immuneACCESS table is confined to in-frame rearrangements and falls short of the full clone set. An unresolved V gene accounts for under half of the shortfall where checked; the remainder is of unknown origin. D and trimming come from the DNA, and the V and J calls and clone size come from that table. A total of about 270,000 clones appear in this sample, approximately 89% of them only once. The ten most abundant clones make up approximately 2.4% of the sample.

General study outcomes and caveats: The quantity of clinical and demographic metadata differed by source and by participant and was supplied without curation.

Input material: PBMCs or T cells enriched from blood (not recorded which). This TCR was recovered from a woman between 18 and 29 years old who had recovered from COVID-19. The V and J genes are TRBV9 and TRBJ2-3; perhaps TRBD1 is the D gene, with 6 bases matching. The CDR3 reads CASSIAGADTQYF. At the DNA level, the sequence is TGTGCCAGCAGCATTGCAGGGGCTGATACGCAGTATTTT.